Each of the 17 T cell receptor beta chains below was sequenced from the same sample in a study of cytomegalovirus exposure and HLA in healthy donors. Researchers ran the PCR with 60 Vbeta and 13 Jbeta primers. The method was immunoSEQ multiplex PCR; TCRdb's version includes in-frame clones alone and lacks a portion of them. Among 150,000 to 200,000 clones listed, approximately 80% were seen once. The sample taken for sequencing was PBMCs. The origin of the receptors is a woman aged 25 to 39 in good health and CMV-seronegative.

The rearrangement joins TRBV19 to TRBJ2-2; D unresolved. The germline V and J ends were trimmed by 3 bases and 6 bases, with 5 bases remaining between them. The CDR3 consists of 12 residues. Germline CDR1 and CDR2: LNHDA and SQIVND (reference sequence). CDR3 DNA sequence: TGTGCCAGTAGTATCGCGCCCGGGGAGCTGTTTTTT. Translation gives CASSIAPGELFF.

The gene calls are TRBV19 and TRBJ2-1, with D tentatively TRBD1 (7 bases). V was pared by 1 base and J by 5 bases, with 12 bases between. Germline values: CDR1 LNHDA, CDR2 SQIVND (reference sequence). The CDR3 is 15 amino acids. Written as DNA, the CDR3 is TGTGCCAGTAGTATAGCTCAGGGGGGCGACAATGAGCAGTTCTTC. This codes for CASSIAQGGDNEQFF.

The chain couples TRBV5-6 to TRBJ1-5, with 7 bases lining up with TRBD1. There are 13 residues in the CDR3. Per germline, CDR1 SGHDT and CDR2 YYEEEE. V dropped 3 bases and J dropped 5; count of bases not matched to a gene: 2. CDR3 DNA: TGTGCCAGCAGCTACGACAGGGATCAGCCCCAGCATTTT. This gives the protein CASSYDRDQPQHF.

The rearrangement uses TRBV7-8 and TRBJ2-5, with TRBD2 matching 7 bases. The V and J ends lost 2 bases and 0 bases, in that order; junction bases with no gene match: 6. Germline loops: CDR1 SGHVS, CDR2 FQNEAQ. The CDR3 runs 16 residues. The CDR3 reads CASSLLISGYQETQYF. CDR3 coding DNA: TGTGCCAGCAGCTTACTTATTAGCGGGTACCAAGAGACCCAGTACTTC.

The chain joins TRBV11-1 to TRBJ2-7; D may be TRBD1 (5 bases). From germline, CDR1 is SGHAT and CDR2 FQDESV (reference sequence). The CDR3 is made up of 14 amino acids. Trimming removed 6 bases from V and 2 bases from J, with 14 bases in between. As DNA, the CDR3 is TGTGCCAGCAGTGTGGGGCCGGGCCCCTACGAGCAGTACTTC. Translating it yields CASSVGPGPYEQYF.

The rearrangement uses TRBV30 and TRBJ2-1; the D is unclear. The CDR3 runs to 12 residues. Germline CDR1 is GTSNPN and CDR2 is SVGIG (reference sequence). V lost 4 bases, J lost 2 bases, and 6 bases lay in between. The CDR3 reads CAWTRTYNEQFF. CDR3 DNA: TGTGCCTGGACTAGGACCTACAATGAGCAGTTCTTC.

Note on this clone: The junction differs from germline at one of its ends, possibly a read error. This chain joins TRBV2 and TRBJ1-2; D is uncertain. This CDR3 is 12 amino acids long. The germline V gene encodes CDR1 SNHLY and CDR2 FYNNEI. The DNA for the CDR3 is TGTGCCAGCAGTCCACCACAACGAGGCTACCCCTTC. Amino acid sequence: CASSPPQRGYPF.

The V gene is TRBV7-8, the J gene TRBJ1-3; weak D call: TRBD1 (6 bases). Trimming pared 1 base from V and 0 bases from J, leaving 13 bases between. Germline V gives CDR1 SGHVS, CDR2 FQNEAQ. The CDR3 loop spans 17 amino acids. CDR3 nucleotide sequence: TGTGCCAGCAGCTTAGACGACAGGTTGAGCTCTGGAAACACCATATATTTT. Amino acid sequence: CASSLDDRLSSGNTIYF. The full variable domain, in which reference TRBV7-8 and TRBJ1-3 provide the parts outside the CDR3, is GAGVSQSPRYKVAKRGQDVALRCDPISGHVSLFWYQQALGQGPEFLTYFQNEAQLDKSGLPSDRFFAERPEGSVSTLKIQRTQQEDSAVYLCASSLDDRLSSGNTIYFGEGSWLTVV.

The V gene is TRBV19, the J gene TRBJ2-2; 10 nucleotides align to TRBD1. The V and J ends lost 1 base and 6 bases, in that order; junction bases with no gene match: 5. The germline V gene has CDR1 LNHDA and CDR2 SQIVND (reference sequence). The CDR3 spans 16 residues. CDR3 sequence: CASSIAGTGVSGELFF. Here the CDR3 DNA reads TGTGCCAGTAGTATAGCGGGGACAGGGGTTTCCGGGGAGCTGTTTTTT.

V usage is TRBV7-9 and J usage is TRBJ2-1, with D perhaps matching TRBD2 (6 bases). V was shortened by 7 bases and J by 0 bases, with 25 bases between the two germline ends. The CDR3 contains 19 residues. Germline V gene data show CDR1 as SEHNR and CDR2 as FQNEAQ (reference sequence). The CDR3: CASIATGVLVSSSYNEQFF. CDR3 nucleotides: TGTGCCAGCATCGCGACGGGAGTCCTTGTCTCGAGCTCCTACAATGAGCAGTTCTTC.

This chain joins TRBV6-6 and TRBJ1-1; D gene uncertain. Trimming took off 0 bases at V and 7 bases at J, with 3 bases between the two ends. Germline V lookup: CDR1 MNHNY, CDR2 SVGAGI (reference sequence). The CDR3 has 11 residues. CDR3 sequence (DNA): TGTGCCAGCAGTTACTCGAGTGAAGCTTTCTTT. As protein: CASSYSSEAFF.

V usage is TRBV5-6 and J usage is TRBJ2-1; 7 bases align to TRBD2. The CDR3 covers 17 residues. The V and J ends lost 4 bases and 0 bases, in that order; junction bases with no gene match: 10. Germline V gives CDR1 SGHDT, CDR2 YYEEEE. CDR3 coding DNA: TGTGCCAGCAGCCCCAGTGAACAGCGGGACTCCTACAATGAGCAGTTCTTC. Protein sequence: CASSPSEQRDSYNEQFF.

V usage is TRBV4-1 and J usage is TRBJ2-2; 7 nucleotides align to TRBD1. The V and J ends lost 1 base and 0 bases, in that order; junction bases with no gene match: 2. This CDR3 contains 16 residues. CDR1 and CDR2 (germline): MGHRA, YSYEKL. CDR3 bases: TGCGCCAGCAGCCAAGGCCAGGGGGCGAACACCGGGGAGCTGTTTTTT. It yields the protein CASSQGQGANTGELFF.

The CDR3 DNA is TGTGCCAGCAGCTCGCGGGGGGGTCCCTACGAGCAGTACTTC. It specifies CASSSRGGPYEQYF. The chain combines TRBV7-3 with TRBJ2-7; 9 bases are a match to TRBD2. The CDR3 spans 14 residues. The V gene's germline CDR1 is SGHTA and CDR2 FQGTGA. J gave up 2 bases and V 4 bases, and 3 bases lay outside the gene matches.

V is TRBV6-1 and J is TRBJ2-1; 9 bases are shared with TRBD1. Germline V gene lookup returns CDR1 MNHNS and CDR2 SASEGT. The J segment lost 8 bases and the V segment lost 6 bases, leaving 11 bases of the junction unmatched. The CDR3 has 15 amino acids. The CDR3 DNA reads TGTGCCAGCAGCGCCCGGGACAGGGAATGGGATGAGCAGTTCTTC. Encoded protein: CASSARDREWDEQFF.

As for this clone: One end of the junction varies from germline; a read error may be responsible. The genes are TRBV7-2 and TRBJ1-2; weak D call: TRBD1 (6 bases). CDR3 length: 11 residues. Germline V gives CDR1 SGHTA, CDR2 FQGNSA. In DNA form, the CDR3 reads TGTGCCAGCAGCTTAGTAGGCCACAGGGACTTC. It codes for CASSLVGHRDF. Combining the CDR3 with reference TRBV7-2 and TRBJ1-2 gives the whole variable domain GAGVSQSPSNKVTEKGKDVELRCDPISGHTALYWYRQSLGQGLEFLIYFQGNSAPDKSGLPSDRFSAERTGGSVSTLTIQRTQQEDSAVYLCASSLVGHRDFGSGTRLTVV.

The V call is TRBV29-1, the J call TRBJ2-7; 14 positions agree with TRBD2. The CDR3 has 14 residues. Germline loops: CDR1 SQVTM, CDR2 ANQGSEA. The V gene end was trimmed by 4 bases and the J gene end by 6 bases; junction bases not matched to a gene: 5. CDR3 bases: TGCAGCGTTGTTGGACTAGCGGGAGGTGGCGAGCAGTACTTC. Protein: CSVVGLAGGGEQYF.